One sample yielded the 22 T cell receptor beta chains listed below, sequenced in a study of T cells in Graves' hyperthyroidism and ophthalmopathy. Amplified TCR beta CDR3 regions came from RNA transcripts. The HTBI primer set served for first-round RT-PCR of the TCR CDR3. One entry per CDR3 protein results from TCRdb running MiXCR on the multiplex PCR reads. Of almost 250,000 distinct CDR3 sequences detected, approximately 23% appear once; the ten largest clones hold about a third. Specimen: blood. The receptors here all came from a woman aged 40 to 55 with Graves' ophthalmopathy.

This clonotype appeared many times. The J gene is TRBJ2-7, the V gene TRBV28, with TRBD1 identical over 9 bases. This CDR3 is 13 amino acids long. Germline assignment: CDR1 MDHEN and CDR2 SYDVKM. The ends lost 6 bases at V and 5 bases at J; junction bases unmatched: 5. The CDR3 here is CASRRTGAHEQYF. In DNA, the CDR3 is TGTGCCAGCAGGCGGACAGGGGCCCACGAGCAGTACTTC.

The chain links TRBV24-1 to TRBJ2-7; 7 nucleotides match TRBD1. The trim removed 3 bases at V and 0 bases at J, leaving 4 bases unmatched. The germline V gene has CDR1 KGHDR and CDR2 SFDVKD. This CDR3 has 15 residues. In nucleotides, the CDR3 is TGTGCCACCAGTGATCCCGGGACAGACTCCTACGAGCAGTACTTC. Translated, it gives CATSDPGTDSYEQYF.

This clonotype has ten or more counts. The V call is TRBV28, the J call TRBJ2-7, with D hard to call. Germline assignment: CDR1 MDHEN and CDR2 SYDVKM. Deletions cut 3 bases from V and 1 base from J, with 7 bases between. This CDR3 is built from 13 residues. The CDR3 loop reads CASSFSYSYEQYF. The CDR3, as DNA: TGTGCCAGCAGTTTTAGTTATTCCTACGAGCAGTACTTC.

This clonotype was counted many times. CDR3 nucleotides: TGCAGCGTCTGGGACCGACGCTCTTACGAGCAGTACTTC. Amino acids: CSVWDRRSYEQYF. The rearrangement links TRBV29-1 to TRBJ2-7; D possibly uses TRBD1 or TRBD2 (5 bases each). The CDR3 spans 13 residues. The germline V gene encodes CDR1 SQVTM and CDR2 ANQGSEA. V was trimmed by 6 bases and J by 4 bases, leaving 16 bases between them.

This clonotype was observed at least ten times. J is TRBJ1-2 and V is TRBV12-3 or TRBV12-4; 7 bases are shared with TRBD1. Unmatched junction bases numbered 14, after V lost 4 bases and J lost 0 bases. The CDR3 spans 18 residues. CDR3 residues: CASSSEISRQGTNYGYTF. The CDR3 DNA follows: TGTGCCAGCAGTTCAGAAATCTCAAGACAGGGCACTAACTATGGCTACACCTTC.

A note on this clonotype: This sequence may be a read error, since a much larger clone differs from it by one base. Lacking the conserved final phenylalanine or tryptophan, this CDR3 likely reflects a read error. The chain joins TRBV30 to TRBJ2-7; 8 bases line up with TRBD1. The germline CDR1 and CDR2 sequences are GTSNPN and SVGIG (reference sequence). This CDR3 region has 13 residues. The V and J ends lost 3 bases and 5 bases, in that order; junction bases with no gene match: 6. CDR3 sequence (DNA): TGTGCCTGGAGAAGGACAGGGAACCACGAGCAGTACCTC. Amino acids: CAWRRTGNHEQYL.

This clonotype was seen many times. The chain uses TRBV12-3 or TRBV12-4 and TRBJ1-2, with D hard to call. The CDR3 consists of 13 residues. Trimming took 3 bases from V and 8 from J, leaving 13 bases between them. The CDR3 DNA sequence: TGTGCCAGCAGTTTCGTCTCCCTTGCGGGCTACACCTTC. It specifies CASSFVSLAGYTF.

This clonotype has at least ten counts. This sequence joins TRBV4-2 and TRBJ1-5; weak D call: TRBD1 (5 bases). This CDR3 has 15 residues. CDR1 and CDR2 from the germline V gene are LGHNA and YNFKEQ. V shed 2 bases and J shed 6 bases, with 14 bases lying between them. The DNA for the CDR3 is TGTGCCAGCAGCCAAACGACGGGGCAGGGTCAGCCCCAGCATTTT. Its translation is CASSQTTGQGQPQHF.

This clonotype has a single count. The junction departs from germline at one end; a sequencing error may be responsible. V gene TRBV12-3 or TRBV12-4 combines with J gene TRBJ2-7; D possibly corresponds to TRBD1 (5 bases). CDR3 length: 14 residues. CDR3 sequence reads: CASSLGQGVVGKDF. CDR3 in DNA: TGTGCCAGCAGTTTGGGGCAGGGTGTGGTGGGAAAGGACTTC.

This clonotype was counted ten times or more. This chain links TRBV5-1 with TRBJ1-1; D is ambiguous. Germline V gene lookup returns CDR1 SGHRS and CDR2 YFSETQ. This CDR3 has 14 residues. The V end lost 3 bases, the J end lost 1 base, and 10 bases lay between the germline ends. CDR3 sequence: CASSSMSGNTEAFF. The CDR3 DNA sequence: TGCGCCAGCAGCTCGATGTCAGGGAACACTGAAGCTTTCTTT.

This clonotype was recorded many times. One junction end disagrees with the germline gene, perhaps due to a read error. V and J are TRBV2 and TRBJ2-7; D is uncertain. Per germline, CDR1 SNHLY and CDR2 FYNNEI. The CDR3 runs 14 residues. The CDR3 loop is CATTYLKKGYEQYF. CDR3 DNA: TGTGCCACCACTTATCTTAAAAAGGGCTACGAGCAATACTTC.

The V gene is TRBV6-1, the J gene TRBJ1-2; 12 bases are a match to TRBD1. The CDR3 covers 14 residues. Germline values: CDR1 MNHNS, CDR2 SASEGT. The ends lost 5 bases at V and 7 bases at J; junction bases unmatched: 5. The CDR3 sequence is CASSPGTGGRGYTF. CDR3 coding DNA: TGTGCCAGCAGTCCCGGGACAGGGGGCCGTGGCTACACCTTC.

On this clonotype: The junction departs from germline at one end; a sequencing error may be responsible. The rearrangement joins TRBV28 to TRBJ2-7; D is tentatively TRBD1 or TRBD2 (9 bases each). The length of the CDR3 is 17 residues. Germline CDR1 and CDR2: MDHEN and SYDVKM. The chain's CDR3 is CASSLTRDREPPRGRDF. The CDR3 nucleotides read TGTGCCAGCAGTTTGACCCGGGACAGGGAGCCTCCTCGCGGGAGGGACTTC.

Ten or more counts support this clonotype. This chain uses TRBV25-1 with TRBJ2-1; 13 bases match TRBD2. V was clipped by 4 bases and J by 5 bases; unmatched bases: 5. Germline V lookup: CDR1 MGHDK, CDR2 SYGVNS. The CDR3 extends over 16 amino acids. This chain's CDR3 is CASSGTGTSGNNEQFF. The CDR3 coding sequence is TGTGCCAGCAGTGGGACCGGGACTAGCGGGAACAATGAGCAGTTCTTC. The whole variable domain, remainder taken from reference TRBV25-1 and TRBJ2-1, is EADIYQTPRYLVIGTGKKITLECSQTMGHDKMYWYQQDPGMELHLIHYSYGVNSTEKGDLSSESTVSRIRTEHFPLTLESARPSHTSQYLCASSGTGTSGNNEQFFGPGTRLTVL.

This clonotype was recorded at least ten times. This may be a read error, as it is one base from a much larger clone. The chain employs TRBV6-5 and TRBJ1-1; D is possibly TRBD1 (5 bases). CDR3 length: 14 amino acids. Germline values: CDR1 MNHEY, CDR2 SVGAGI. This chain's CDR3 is CASSYSGTDTEASF. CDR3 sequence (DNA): TGTGCCAGCAGTTACTCCGGGACGGACACTGAAGCTTCCTTT.

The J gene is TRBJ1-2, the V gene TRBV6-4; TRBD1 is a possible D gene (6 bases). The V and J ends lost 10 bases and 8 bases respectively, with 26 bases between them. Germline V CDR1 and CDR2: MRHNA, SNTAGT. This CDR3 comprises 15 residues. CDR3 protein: CATSPTRTALSGYTF. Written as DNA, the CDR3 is TGTGCCACCTCCCCGACCCGGACAGCACTTAGCGGCTACACCTTC.

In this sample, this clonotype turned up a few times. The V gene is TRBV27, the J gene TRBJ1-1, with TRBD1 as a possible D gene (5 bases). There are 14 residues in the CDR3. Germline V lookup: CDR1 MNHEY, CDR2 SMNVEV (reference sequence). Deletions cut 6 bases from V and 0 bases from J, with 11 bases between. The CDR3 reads CASRPGRMNTEAFF. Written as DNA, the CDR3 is TGTGCCAGCAGGCCGGGACGGATGAACACTGAAGCTTTCTTT.

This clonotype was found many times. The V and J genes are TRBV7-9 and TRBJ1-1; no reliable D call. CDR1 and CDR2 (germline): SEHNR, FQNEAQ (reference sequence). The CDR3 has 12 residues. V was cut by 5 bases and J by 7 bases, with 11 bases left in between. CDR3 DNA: TGTGCCAGCAGCGCAGGACCCCGTGAAGCTTTCTTT. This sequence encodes CASSAGPREAFF.

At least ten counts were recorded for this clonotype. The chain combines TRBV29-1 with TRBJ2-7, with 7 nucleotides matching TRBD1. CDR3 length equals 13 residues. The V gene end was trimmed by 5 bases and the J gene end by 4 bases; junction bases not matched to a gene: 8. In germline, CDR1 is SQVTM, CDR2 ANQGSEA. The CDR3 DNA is TGCAGCGTTTTACAGGGGAAGGGGTACGAGCAGTACTTC. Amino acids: CSVLQGKGYEQYF.

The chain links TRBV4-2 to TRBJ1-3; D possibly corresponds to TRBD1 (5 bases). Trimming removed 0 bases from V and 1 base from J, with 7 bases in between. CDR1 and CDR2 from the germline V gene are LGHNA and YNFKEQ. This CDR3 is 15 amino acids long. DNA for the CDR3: TGTGCCAGCAGCCAAGAGGGGGGGTCTGGAAACACCATATATTTT. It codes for CASSQEGGSGNTIYF.

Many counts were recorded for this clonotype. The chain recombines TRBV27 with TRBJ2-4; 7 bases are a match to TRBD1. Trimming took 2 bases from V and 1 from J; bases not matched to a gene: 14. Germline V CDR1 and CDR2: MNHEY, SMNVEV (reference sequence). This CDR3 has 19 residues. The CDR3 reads CASSLKWPGGTSAKNIQYF. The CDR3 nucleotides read TGTGCCAGCAGTTTAAAGTGGCCAGGGGGAACATCGGCCAAAAACATTCAGTACTTC.

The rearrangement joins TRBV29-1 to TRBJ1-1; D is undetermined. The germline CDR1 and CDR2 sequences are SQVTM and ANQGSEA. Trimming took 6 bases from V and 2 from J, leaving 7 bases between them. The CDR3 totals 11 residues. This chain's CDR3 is CSVTTNTEAFF. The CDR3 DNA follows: TGCAGCGTGACCACCAACACTGAAGCTTTCTTT.